These 9 T cell receptor beta chains share one sample of origin, sequenced in a study of blood T cell repertoires in COVID-19. Some clones are missing from TCRdb's copy, which holds only in-frame ones; the method was immunoSEQ multiplex PCR. Found here are tens of thousands of clones, 82% of them singletons; the top ten hold over 4%. The sample was peripheral blood. The receptors stem from a woman in her sixties or seventies with acute or convalescent COVID-19.

The chain has TRBV6-5 and TRBJ1-2, with a possible D match to TRBD1 (6 bases). Trimming pared 6 bases from V and 1 base from J, leaving 6 bases between. The CDR3 sequence is 12 residues long. Germline V CDR1 and CDR2: MNHEY, SVGAGI. The CDR3 region has the DNA TGTGCCAGCAGACAGGGTAACTATGGCTACACCTTC. Translated: CASRQGNYGYTF.

The V and J genes are TRBV19 and TRBJ1-1, with 8 nucleotides matching TRBD1. CDR1 is LNHDA, CDR2 SQIVND, per germline (reference sequence). The CDR3 length is 16 residues. After removal of 6 bases from V and 0 bases from J, the junction contained 9 bases not matched to a gene. As DNA, the CDR3 is TGTGCCAGTAGGCCCCAGGGGGCTATATTGAACACTGAAGCTTTCTTT. Protein: CASRPQGAILNTEAFF. Complete variable domain (other parts from reference TRBV19 and TRBJ1-1): DGGITQSPKYLFRKEGQNVTLSCEQNLNHDAMYWYRQDPGQGLRLIYYSQIVNDFQKGDIAEGYSVSREKKESFPLTVTSAQKNPTAFYLCASRPQGAILNTEAFFGQGTRLTVV.

This clone has only one observation. V is TRBV6-5 and J is TRBJ1-6; D is unclear. The length of the CDR3 is 12 residues. V dropped 6 bases and J dropped 7 bases, with 7 bases sitting between them. Germline V gives CDR1 MNHEY, CDR2 SVGAGI. The CDR3 bases are TGTGCCAGCAGGGATAGCAATTCACCCCTCCACTTT. Its protein is CASRDSNSPLHF.

The chain recombines TRBV5-1 with TRBJ2-4; 10 bases agree with TRBD1. V lost 4 bases, J lost 2 bases, and 9 bases stayed unmatched. CDR1 SGHRS and CDR2 YFSETQ come from the germline V gene. The CDR3 is 17 amino acids. The DNA of the CDR3 is TGCGCCAGCAGCACGGCGGCGGGACAGGGGTCCAAAAACATTCAGTACTTC. It specifies CASSTAAGQGSKNIQYF.

V usage is TRBV6-2 or TRBV6-3 and J usage is TRBJ2-1; tentatively, D is TRBD2 (5 bases). CDR3 length: 15 residues. CDR1 is MNHEY and CDR2 is SVGEGT in the germline V gene. Trimming removed 5 bases from V and 6 bases from J, with 17 bases in between. As DNA, the CDR3 is TGTGCCAGCAGTCCGGAGCGGACGGCCATCAATGAGCAGTTCTTC. This codes for CASSPERTAINEQFF.

The V gene is TRBV5-1, the J gene TRBJ2-1, with no clear D. Trimming pared 4 bases from V and 10 bases from J, leaving 15 bases between. The CDR3 totals 13 residues. Germline V gives CDR1 SGHRS, CDR2 YFSETQ. The CDR3 protein is CASSRSLLEEQFF. The CDR3 nucleotides read TGCGCCAGCAGCAGGTCCCTGTTGGAGGAGCAGTTCTTC.

The chain couples TRBV7-2 to TRBJ2-4; TRBD1 matches at 9 bases. The CDR3 runs 15 residues. CDR1 and CDR2 from the germline V gene are SGHTA and FQGNSA. Trimming removed 6 bases from V and 1 base from J; junction bases left unmatched: 4. As DNA, the CDR3 is TGTGCCAGCAGGGAGGGGACAGGGGCCAAAAACATTCAGTACTTC. As protein: CASREGTGAKNIQYF.

The chain joins TRBV12-2 to TRBJ2-7; TRBD2 is the table's D call and was not checked against the DNA. TRBV12-2 is a known pseudogene. The CDR3 runs to 17 residues. CDR3 sequence reads: CASRPPTWRTSSYEQYF. As DNA, the CDR3 is TGTGCAAGTCGGCCTCCGACGTGGAGAACAAGCTCCTACGAGCAGTACTTC.

The CDR3 loop reads CASPGDSGANEQFF. The DNA of the CDR3 is TGTGCCAGCCCGGGGGATAGCGGGGCAAATGAGCAGTTCTTC. The chain links TRBV11-2 to TRBJ2-1, with 8 bases fitting TRBD2. Per germline, CDR1 SGHAT and CDR2 FQNNGV. V gave up 8 bases and J gave up 7 bases; unmatched junction bases: 10. The CDR3 covers 14 residues. Full variable domain (rest looked up from reference TRBV11-2 and TRBJ2-1): EAGVAQSPRYKIIEKRQSVAFWCNPISGHATLYWYQQILGQGPKLLIQFQNNGVVDDSQLPKDRFSAERLKGVDSTLKIQPAKLEDSAVYLCASPGDSGANEQFFGPGTRLTVL.